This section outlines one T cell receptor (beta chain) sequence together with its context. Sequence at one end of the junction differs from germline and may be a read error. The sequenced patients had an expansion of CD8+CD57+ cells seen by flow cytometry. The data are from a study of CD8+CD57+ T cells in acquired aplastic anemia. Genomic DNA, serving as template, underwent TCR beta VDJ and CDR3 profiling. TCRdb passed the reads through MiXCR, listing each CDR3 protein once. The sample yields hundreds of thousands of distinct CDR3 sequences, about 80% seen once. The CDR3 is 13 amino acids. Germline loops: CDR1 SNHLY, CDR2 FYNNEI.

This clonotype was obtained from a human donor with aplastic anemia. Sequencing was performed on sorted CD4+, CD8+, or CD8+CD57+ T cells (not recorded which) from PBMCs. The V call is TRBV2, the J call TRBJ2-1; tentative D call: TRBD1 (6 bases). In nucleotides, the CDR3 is TGTGCCAGCAGTGAGAGGGGGATCCATAAGGAGCTGTTC. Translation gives CASSERGIHKELF.